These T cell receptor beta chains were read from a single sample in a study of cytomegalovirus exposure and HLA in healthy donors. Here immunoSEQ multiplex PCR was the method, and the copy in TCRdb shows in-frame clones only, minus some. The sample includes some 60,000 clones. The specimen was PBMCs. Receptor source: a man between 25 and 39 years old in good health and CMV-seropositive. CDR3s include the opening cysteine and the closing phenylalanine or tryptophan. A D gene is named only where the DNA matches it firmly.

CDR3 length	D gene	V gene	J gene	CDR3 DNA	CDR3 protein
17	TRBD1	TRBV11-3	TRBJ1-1	TGTGCCAGCAGCTTAGACCGACAGGGGGAAGCGCCAACTGAAGCTTTCTTT	CASSLDRQGEAPTEAFF
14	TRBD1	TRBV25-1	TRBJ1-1	TGTGCCGCATCGACAGGGGCTCAGAACACTGAAGCTTTCTTT	CAASTGAQNTEAFF
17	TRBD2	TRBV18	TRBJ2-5	TGTGCCAGCTCACCACCGTTTAGCGGGGGAGGAGGAGAGACCCAGTACTTC	CASSPPFSGGGGETQYF
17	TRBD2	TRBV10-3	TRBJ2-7	TGTGCCGCCAGGGCTGCGGTCGGCGGCGGGGGGACCTACGAGCAGTACTTC	CAARAAVGGGGTYEQYF
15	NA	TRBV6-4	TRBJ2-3	TGTGCCAGCAGTGACTCCGGGGTTGGGGCAGATACGCAGTATTTT	CASSDSGVGADTQYF
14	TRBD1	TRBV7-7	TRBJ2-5	TGTGCTAGCAGTCAAACAGGGGCGCGAGAGACCCAGTACTTC	CASSQTGARETQYF
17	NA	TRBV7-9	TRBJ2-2	TGTGCCAGCAAAGGGGGCGGGAACCCGCCGAACACCGGGGAGCTGTTTTTT	CASKGGGNPPNTGELFF
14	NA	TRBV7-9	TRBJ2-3	TGTGCCAGCAGCCCACCCTGGAGCGCAGATACGCAGTATTTT	CASSPPWSADTQYF
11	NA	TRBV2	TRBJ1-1	TGTGCCAGATATGTGAACACTGAAGCTTTCTTT	CARYVNTEAFF
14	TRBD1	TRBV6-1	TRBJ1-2	TGTGCCAGCAGTGAAATCGGACAGGGGGCCGGCTACACCTTC	CASSEIGQGAGYTF
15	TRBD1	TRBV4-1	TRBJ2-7	TGCGCCAGCAGCCCGGGACAGGGGGCCGCCTACGAGCAGTACTTC	CASSPGQGAAYEQYF
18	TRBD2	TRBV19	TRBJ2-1	TGTGCCAGTACCCTATCGGGGCTAGCGGGGGTGGGACCCAATGAGCAGTTCTTC	CASTLSGLAGVGPNEQFF
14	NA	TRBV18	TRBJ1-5	TGTGCCAGCTCACCAGGAGTTAGCAATCAGCCCCAGCATTTT	CASSPGVSNQPQHF
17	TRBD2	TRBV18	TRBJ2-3	TGTGCCAGCTCCCTTGGACTAGCGGGAGGTTGGACAGATACGCAGTATTTT	CASSLGLAGGWTDTQYF
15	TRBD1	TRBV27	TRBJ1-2	TGTGCCAGCAGTTTATTCCAGGGGGCGACCTATGGCTACACCTTC	CASSLFQGATYGYTF
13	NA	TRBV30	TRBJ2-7	TGTGCCTGGAGAAAACAGACCCTCTACGAGCAGTACTTC	CAWRKQTLYEQYF
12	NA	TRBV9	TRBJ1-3	TGTGCCAGCAGCGTAGACGGGAACACCATATATTTT	CASSVDGNTIYF
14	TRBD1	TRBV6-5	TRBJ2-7	TGTGCCAGCAGTGCCGACAGGGGGTTCGACGAGCAGTACTTC	CASSADRGFDEQYF
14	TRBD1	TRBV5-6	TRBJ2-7	TGTGCCAGCAGCTGGGACAGGACCTCCTACGAGCAGTACTTC	CASSWDRTSYEQYF
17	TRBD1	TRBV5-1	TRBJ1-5	TGCGCCAGCAGCGACGGGACAGGGGGCGCGAGCAATCAGCCCCAGCATTTT	CASSDGTGGASNQPQHF
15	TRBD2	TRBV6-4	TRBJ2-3	TGTGCCAGCAGTGACGGCGCGGGAGGAGCAGATACGCAGTATTTT	CASSDGAGGADTQYF
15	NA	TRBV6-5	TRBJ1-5	TGTGCCAGCAGTTATAGTAGTACCCAGCGACAGCCCCAGCATTTT	CASSYSSTQRQPQHF
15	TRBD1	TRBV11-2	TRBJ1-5	TGTGCCAGCAGCTCAACAGGGGGCTTCCATCAGCCCCAGCATTTT	CASSSTGGFHQPQHF
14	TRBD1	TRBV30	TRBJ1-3	TGTGCCTGGGGGACAGGGAGTACGGGAAACACCATATATTTT	CAWGTGSTGNTIYF
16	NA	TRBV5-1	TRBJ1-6	TGCGCCAGCAGCTTAGACAGACTCAGGGGTAATTCACCCCTCCACTTT	CASSLDRLRGNSPLHF
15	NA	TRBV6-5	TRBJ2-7	TGTGCCAGCAGCCCCCGGCAGGGTCGTACTTACGAGCAGTACTTC	CASSPRQGRTYEQYF
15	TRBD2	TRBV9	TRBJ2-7	TGTGCCAGCAGCGTAGGGACTAGCGGTTCCTACGAGCAGTACTTC	CASSVGTSGSYEQYF
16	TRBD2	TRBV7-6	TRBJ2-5	TGTGCCAGCAGCTTAGCTAGGCTAGCGGGCGTACGGACCCAGTACTTC	CASSLARLAGVRTQYF
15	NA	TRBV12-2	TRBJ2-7	TGTGCAAGTCGACCCAGGGTCAAGGGGACCTACGAGCAGTACTTC	CASRPRVKGTYEQYF
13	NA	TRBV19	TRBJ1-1	TGTGCCAGTAAGACCGGACAGTTAACCGAAGCTTTCTTT	CASKTGQLTEAFF
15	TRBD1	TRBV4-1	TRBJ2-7	TGCGCCAGCAGCCTTCGCGTGACAGGGGGCCTGGAGCAGTACTTC	CASSLRVTGGLEQYF